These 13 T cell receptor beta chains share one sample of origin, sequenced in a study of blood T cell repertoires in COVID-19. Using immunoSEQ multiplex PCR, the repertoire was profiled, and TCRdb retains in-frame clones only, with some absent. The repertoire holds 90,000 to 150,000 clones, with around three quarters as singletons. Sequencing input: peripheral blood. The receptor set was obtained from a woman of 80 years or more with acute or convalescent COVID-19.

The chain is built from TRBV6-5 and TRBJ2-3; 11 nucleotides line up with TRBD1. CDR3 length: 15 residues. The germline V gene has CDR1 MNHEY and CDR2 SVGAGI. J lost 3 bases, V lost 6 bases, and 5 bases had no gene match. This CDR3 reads CASSWDRGWTDTQYF. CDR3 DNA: TGTGCCAGCAGCTGGGACAGGGGGTGGACAGATACGCAGTATTTT.

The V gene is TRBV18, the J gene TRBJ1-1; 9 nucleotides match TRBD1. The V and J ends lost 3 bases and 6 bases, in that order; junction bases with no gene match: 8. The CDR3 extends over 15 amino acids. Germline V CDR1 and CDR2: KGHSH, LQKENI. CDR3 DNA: TGTGCCAGCTCACCCGGGACAGGGAGTGGGGCTGAAGCTTTCTTT. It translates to CASSPGTGSGAEAFF.

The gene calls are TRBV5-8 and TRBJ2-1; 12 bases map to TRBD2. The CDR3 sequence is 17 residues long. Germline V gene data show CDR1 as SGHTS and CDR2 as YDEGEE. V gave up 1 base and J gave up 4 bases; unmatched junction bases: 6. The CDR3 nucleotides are TGTGCCAGCAGCTTGCCCCTAGCGGGAGGGGGGTACAATGAGCAGTTCTTC. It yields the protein CASSLPLAGGGYNEQFF. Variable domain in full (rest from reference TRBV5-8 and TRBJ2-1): EAGVTQSPTHLIKTRGQQATLRCSPISGHTSVYWYQQALGLGLQFLLWYDEGEERNRGNFPPRFSGRQFPNYSSELNVNALELEDSALYLCASSLPLAGGGYNEQFFGPGTRLTVL.

The CDR3 sequence is CASSPQGGNTGELFF. The CDR3, as DNA: TGTGCCAGCAGCCCGCAGGGGGGGAACACCGGGGAGCTGTTTTTT. This chain joins TRBV7-2 and TRBJ2-2; a possible D gene is TRBD1 (7 bases). Trimming took 5 bases from V and 1 from J, leaving 11 bases between them. The CDR3 consists of 15 residues. The germline V gene has CDR1 SGHTA and CDR2 FQGNSA.

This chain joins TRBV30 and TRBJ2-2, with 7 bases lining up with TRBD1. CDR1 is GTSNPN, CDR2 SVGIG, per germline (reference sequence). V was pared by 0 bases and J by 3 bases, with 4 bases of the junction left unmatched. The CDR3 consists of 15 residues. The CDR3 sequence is CAWSVSGGYTGELFF. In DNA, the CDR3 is TGTGCCTGGAGTGTTTCAGGGGGATACACCGGGGAGCTGTTTTTT.

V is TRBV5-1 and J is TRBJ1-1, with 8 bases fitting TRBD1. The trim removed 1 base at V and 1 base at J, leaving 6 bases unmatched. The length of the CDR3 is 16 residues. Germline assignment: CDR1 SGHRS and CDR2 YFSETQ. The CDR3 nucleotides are TGCGCCAGCAGCTTGTTTCAGGGGGCTCGGAACACTGAAGCTTTCTTT. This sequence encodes CASSLFQGARNTEAFF.

The CDR3: CASSPSGQGFSEQFF. The DNA for the CDR3 is TGTGCCAGCAGCCCATCGGGACAGGGCTTTAGTGAGCAGTTCTTC. The chain combines TRBV3-1 (or the pseudogene TRBV3-2) with TRBJ2-1, with 9 bases lining up with TRBD1. The junction had 10 bases not matched to a gene; V was cut back by 4 bases and J by 9 bases. This CDR3 contains 15 residues. CDR1 is LGHDT and CDR2 is YNNKEL in the germline V gene (reference sequence).

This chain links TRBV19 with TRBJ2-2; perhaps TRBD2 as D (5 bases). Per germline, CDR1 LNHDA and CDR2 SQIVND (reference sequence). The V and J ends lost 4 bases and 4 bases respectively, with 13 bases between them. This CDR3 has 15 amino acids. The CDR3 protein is CASSTLLVRTGELFF. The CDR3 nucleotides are TGTGCCAGTAGTACTTTACTAGTACGCACCGGGGAGCTGTTTTTT.

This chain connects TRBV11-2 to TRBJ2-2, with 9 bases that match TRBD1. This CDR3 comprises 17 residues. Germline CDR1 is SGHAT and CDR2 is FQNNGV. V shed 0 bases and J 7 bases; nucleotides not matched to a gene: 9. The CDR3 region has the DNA TGTGCCAGCAGCTTAGATCTTACAGGGGGCGCGGGCGGGGAGCTGTTTTTT. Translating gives CASSLDLTGGAGGELFF. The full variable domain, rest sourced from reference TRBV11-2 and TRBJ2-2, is EAGVAQSPRYKIIEKRQSVAFWCNPISGHATLYWYQQILGQGPKLLIQFQNNGVVDDSQLPKDRFSAERLKGVDSTLKIQPAKLEDSAVYLCASSLDLTGGAGGELFFGEGSRLTVL.

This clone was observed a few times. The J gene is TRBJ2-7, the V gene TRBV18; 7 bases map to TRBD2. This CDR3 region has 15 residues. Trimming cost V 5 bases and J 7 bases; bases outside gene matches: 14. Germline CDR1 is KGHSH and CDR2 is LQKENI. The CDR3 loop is CASSRIERGLREQYF. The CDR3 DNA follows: TGTGCCAGCTCAAGAATAGAGCGGGGATTGAGGGAGCAGTACTTC. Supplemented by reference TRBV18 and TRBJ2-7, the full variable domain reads NAGVMQNPRHLVRRRGQEARLRCSPMKGHSHVYWYRQLPEEGLKFMVYLQKENIIDESGMPKERFSAEFPKEGPSILRIQQVVRGDSAAYFCASSRIERGLREQYFGPGTRLTVT.

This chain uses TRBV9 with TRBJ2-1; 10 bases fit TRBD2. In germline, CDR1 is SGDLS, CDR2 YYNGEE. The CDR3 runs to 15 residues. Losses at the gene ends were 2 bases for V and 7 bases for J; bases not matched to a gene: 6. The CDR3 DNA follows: TGTGCCAGCAGCGTGCTAGCGGGAGTCGGGAATGAGCAGTTCTTC. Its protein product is CASSVLAGVGNEQFF.

The CDR3, as DNA: TGCGCCAGCAGTGAAGGTGGATGGGGCAGACCCTCCTACAATGAGCAGTTCTTC. Its translation: CASSEGGWGRPSYNEQFF. The chain links TRBV10-1 to TRBJ2-1; D perhaps matches TRBD1 (5 bases). The ends were cut back, 3 bases at V and 0 bases at J, with 18 bases in the middle. The germline CDR1 and CDR2 sequences are WNHNN and SYGVQD (reference sequence). The CDR3 extends over 18 amino acids.

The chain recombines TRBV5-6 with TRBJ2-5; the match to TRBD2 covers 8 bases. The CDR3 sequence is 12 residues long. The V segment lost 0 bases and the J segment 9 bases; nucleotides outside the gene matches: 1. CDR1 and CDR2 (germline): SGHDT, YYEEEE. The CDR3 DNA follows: TGTGCCAGCAGCTTGGTCGGGGGGGCCCAGTACTTC. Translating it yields CASSLVGGAQYF.